A single sample gave rise to the 24 T cell receptor beta chains below, sequenced in a study of blood T cell repertoires in COVID-19. Clones were read by immunoSEQ multiplex PCR, and TCRdb kept only the in-frame ones, dropping some. The repertoire consists of about 240,000 clones, with approximately 85% occurring once and the leading ten covering under 5%. The sequenced material came from peripheral blood. The receptors derive from a man in his fifties with acute or convalescent COVID-19.

Worth noting for this clone: Other nucleotide sequences in the sample specify the same CDR3. This CDR3 reads CASSGSSGNTIYF. In DNA, the CDR3 is TGTGCCAGCAGCGGTAGCTCTGGAAACACCATATATTTT. This chain uses TRBV2 with TRBJ1-3; D is undetermined. In germline, CDR1 is SNHLY, CDR2 FYNNEI. The CDR3 totals 13 residues. The V end lost 6 bases, the J end lost 0 bases, and 6 bases lay between the germline ends.

This clone was seen only once. CDR3 protein: CASSEAFATIPFSEKLFF. CDR3 nucleotides: TGTGCCAGCAGTGAAGCGTTCGCGACTATACCGTTTTCCGAAAAACTGTTTTTT. V and J are TRBV6-1 and TRBJ1-4; D uncertain. Germline assignment: CDR1 MNHNS and CDR2 SASEGT. The CDR3 sequence is 18 residues long. V lost 0 bases and J lost 8, with 22 bases in between.

This clone was counted a few times. This rearrangement joins TRBV19 to TRBJ1-3, with D possibly matching TRBD1 (5 bases). V gave up 0 bases and J gave up 0 bases, with 15 bases separating them. The length of the CDR3 is 18 residues. CDR1 LNHDA and CDR2 SQIVND come from the germline V gene (reference sequence). The CDR3, as DNA: TGTGCCAGTAGTATAGAGGGGCGACTCCCTCTCTCTGGAAACACCATATATTTT. Its translation is CASSIEGRLPLSGNTIYF.

This clone was seen only once. J is TRBJ1-2 and V is TRBV7-2; 7 nucleotides align to TRBD1. V trimming: 1 base; J trimming: 2 bases; junction bases outside the gene matches: 7. There are 16 residues in the CDR3. Germline assignment: CDR1 SGHTA and CDR2 FQGNSA. The CDR3 here is CASSLGKGQQNYGYTF. DNA of the CDR3: TGTGCCAGCAGCTTAGGAAAGGGACAGCAAAACTATGGCTACACCTTC.

V gene TRBV29-1 combines with J gene TRBJ2-3; D gene ambiguous. This CDR3 has 14 amino acids. Germline CDR1 SQVTM, CDR2 ANQGSEA. Trimming cost V 5 bases and J 2 bases, with 14 bases left between them. Written as DNA, the CDR3 is TGCAGCGTTTTGGAGCCCCCTATCACAGATACGCAGTATTTT. It translates to CSVLEPPITDTQYF.

In DNA, the CDR3 is TGTGCCTGGAGTGTACTAGCATCGGGGACTGAAGCTTTCTTT. The encoded protein is CAWSVLASGTEAFF. The chain employs TRBV30 and TRBJ1-1, with D unclear. The V and J ends lost 0 bases and 5 bases respectively, with 13 bases between them. Per germline, CDR1 GTSNPN and CDR2 SVGIG (reference sequence). This CDR3 spans 14 amino acids.

This clone has more than one count but fewer than ten. The rearrangement uses TRBV24-1 and TRBJ1-2; 7 nucleotides align to TRBD1. Germline-derived CDR1 and CDR2 are KGHDR and SFDVKD. The CDR3 is made up of 14 amino acids. V lost 6 bases to trimming and J lost 1 base; unmatched junction nucleotides: 4. The CDR3 region is CATSPGTVNYGYTF. The DNA of the CDR3 is TGTGCCACCAGTCCAGGGACAGTTAACTATGGCTACACCTTC.

The chain links TRBV30 to TRBJ2-1; D ambiguous. The length of the CDR3 is 13 residues. Germline loops: CDR1 GTSNPN, CDR2 SVGIG (reference sequence). Trimming removed 1 base from V and 6 bases from J, with 10 bases in between. This CDR3 reads CAWSAFLGNEQFF. CDR3 bases: TGTGCCTGGAGTGCATTTCTAGGCAATGAGCAGTTCTTC.

The chain employs TRBV7-9 and TRBJ2-1; 7 bases align to TRBD2. The CDR3 runs to 15 residues. Germline V gene sequence: CDR1 SEHNR, CDR2 FQNEAQ (reference sequence). The V segment lost 5 bases and the J segment 5 bases; nucleotides outside the gene matches: 9. CDR3 amino acids: CASSPASGPHNEQFF. CDR3 DNA: TGTGCCAGCAGCCCGGCTAGCGGACCACACAATGAGCAGTTCTTC.

The CDR3 DNA is TGTGCCAGCAGTGAACAGGGGGCGGATACGCAGTATTTT. As protein: CASSEQGADTQYF. J is TRBJ2-3 and V is TRBV6-4, with 9 bases that match TRBD1. The J segment lost 6 bases and the V segment lost 3 bases, leaving 1 base of the junction unmatched. From germline, CDR1 is MRHNA and CDR2 SNTAGT. The CDR3 totals 13 residues.

This clone has a handful of counts. The V gene is TRBV5-1, the J gene TRBJ1-2; no clear D. V lost 2 bases and J 5 bases, leaving 16 bases between the germline ends. Germline V gene sequence: CDR1 SGHRS, CDR2 YFSETQ. The length of the CDR3 is 15 residues. CDR3 region: CASSFRRLGFYGYTF. CDR3 sequence (DNA): TGCGCCAGCAGCTTTAGACGCTTGGGCTTTTATGGCTACACCTTC.

The chain employs TRBV18 and TRBJ2-7, with 9 nucleotides matching TRBD2. There are 15 residues in the CDR3. With 1 base clipped from V and 4 bases from J, the junction kept 5 bases outside the gene matches. Germline loops: CDR1 KGHSH, CDR2 LQKENI. CDR3 sequence (DNA): TGTGCCAGCTCACCACTGGTAGCGGGAGCGTACGAGCAGTACTTC. This encodes CASSPLVAGAYEQYF.

This chain connects TRBV7-9 to TRBJ1-2; D ambiguous. V lost 5 bases and J lost 0, with 13 bases in between. The germline V gene encodes CDR1 SEHNR and CDR2 FQNEAQ (reference sequence). There are 15 residues in the CDR3. CDR3 in amino acids: CASSMERQSNYGYTF. CDR3 in DNA: TGTGCCAGCAGCATGGAGAGGCAATCTAACTATGGCTACACCTTC.

The V and J genes are TRBV3-1 (or the pseudogene TRBV3-2) and TRBJ2-7, with 11 bases matching TRBD2. The germline V gene has CDR1 LGHDT and CDR2 YNNKEL (reference sequence). The CDR3 extends over 16 amino acids. V lost 3 bases to trimming and J lost 7 bases; unmatched junction nucleotides: 11. Here the CDR3 DNA reads TGTGCCAGCAGCCATGATAGCGGGGGGGCCAGGCGGGAGCAGTACTTC. As protein: CASSHDSGGARREQYF.

The chain couples TRBV6-6 to TRBJ2-3; maybe TRBD2 (6 bases). Germline CDR1 is MNHNY and CDR2 is SVGAGI (reference sequence). CDR3 length equals 14 residues. Trimming took 6 bases from V and 8 from J, leaving 18 bases between them. The CDR3 coding sequence is TGTGCCAGCAGCCCTCCTCCCCAGGGAGGTACGCAGTATTTT. Protein product: CASSPPPQGGTQYF.

This chain uses TRBV28 with TRBJ1-4; 7 bases map to TRBD1. Germline V CDR1 and CDR2: MDHEN, SYDVKM. V shed 4 bases and J 6 bases; nucleotides not matched to a gene: 20. This CDR3 is built from 19 residues. The CDR3 protein is CASSYPGTVQQLIDEKLFF. CDR3 DNA: TGTGCCAGCAGTTACCCGGGGACAGTTCAGCAACTAATTGATGAAAAACTGTTTTTT.

The rearrangement joins TRBV25-1 to TRBJ2-7; 11 bases are shared with TRBD2. V trimming: 7 bases; J trimming: 4 bases; junction bases outside the gene matches: 6. The CDR3 is 14 residues long. Germline V gives CDR1 MGHDK, CDR2 SYGVNS. As DNA, the CDR3 is TGTGCCAGCAAGATAGCGGGAGGGCCTTACGAGCAGTACTTC. Translating gives CASKIAGGPYEQYF.

The rearrangement joins TRBV2 to TRBJ2-7, with TRBD2 matching 9 bases. The J segment lost 6 bases and the V segment lost 6 bases, leaving 6 bases of the junction unmatched. Germline-derived CDR1 and CDR2 are SNHLY and FYNNEI. The CDR3 length is 13 residues. CDR3 DNA: TGTGCCAGCAGGGGGGGACTAGCTGGCGAGCAGTACTTC. Translating it yields CASRGGLAGEQYF.

V gene TRBV5-6 combines with J gene TRBJ1-2, with 12 bases fitting TRBD1. The V gene's germline CDR1 is SGHDT and CDR2 YYEEEE. V shed 4 bases and J 12 bases; nucleotides not matched to a gene: 4. CDR3 length: 12 amino acids. CDR3 coding DNA: TGTGCCAGCAGCCCCCGGGACAGGGGGCACACCTTC. Translated, it gives CASSPRDRGHTF.

The chain joins TRBV11-2 to TRBJ1-2; D remains unclear. Trimming removed 5 bases from V and 0 bases from J, with 4 bases in between. There are 12 residues in the CDR3. Germline CDR1 SGHAT, CDR2 FQNNGV. The CDR3 loop reads CASSITNYGYTF. The CDR3 DNA reads TGTGCCAGCAGCATAACTAACTATGGCTACACCTTC.

The V call is TRBV3-1 (or the pseudogene TRBV3-2), the J call TRBJ2-6; D uncertain. CDR1 LGHDT and CDR2 YNNKEL come from the germline V gene (reference sequence). Between the trimmed V and J ends, which lost 0 bases and 2 bases, there was a span of 11 bases. CDR3 length: 17 residues. The CDR3 protein is CASSQEYGSPGANVLTF. In DNA, the CDR3 is TGTGCCAGCAGCCAAGAGTACGGGTCCCCTGGGGCCAACGTCCTGACTTTC.

The V call is TRBV6-6, the J call TRBJ2-1; 14 nucleotides match TRBD2. J gave up 6 bases and V 6 bases, and 4 bases lay outside the gene matches. CDR3 length equals 15 residues. Per germline, CDR1 MNHNY and CDR2 SVGAGI (reference sequence). The CDR3 loop reads CASRPGTSGSNEQFF. The DNA of the CDR3 is TGTGCCAGCAGACCTGGGACTAGCGGGAGCAATGAGCAGTTCTTC.

This clone was detected a few times. The CDR3 coding sequence is TGTGCCAGCAGCTTGTCAGGGGGTAGATCACCCCTCCACTTT. Encoded protein: CASSLSGGRSPLHF. The rearrangement uses TRBV5-4 and TRBJ1-6; 7 nucleotides line up with TRBD1. The V and J ends lost 1 base and 10 bases, in that order; junction bases with no gene match: 5. Germline V gene sequence: CDR1 SGHNT, CDR2 YYREEE (reference sequence). The CDR3 is 14 amino acids.

This chain links TRBV5-1 with TRBJ1-2; 9 nucleotides line up with TRBD1. CDR3 size: 15 residues. The trim removed 0 bases at V and 8 bases at J, leaving 8 bases unmatched. Germline CDR1 reads SGHRS; CDR2 reads YFSETQ. The CDR3 is CASSLGYGTGNGYTF. The DNA of the CDR3 is TGCGCCAGCAGCTTGGGTTACGGGACAGGGAACGGCTACACCTTC.